This T cell receptor beta chain was obtained from a study of T cell responses to AZD1222 COVID-19 vaccine. Clones were read by immunoSEQ multiplex PCR, and TCRdb kept only the in-frame ones, dropping some. This table holds 150,000 to 160,000 clones, 90% found once. With respect to this clone: The antigen is unknown.

Study-wide points: Spike-wide coverage was observed for vaccine-associated CD4 TCRs, with dominant responses at 160-218 and 743-854. Only 5 or 6 people who got AZD1222 tested seropositive at baseline. Receipt of two AZD1222 doses was followed by a rise in Spike-specific TCR breadth and depth.

There are 12 residues in the CDR3. The rearrangement uses TRBV21-1 and TRBJ1-1. TRBV21-1 is assigned pseudogene status. This clonotype was obtained from an adult in good health. The source was peripheral blood, collected on day 0 of AZD1222 vaccination. The CDR3 reads CASSKRAPKAFF. DNA of the CDR3: TGTGCCAGCAGCAAAAGGGCCCCCAAAGCTTTCTTT.